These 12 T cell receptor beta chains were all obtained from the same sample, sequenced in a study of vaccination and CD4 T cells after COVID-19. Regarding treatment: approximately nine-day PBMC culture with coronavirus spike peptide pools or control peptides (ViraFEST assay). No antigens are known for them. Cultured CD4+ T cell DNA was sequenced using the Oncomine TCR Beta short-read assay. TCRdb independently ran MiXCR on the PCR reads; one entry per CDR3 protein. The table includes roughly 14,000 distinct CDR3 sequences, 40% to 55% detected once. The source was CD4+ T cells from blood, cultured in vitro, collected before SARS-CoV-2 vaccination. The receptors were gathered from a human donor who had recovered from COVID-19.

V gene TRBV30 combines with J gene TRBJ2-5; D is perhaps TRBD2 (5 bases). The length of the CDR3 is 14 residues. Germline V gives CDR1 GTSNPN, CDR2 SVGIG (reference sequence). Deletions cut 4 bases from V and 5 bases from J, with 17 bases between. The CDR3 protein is CAWTERRYWETQYF. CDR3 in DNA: TGTGCCTGGACAGAGCGGCGGTATTGGGAGACCCAGTACTTC.

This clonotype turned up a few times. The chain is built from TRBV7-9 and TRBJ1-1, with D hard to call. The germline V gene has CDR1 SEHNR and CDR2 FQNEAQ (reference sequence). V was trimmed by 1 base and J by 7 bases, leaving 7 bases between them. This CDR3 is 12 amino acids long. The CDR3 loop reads CASSLVGREAFF. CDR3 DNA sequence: TGTGCCAGCAGCTTAGTGGGCCGTGAAGCTTTCTTT.

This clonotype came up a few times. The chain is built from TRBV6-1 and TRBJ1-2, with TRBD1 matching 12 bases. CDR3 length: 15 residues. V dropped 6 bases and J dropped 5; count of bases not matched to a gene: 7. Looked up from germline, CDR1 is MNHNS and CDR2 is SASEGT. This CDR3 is CASRTGTGGGYGYTF. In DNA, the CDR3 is TGTGCCAGCAGGACCGGGACAGGGGGCGGTTATGGCTACACCTTC.

The CDR3 spells CASSLQTGVYGYTF. The DNA of the CDR3 is TGTGCCAGCTCACTTCAGACAGGAGTCTATGGCTACACCTTC. V gene TRBV18 combines with J gene TRBJ1-2; D perhaps matches TRBD1 (6 bases). There are 14 residues in the CDR3. Trimming took off 4 bases at V and 4 bases at J, with 13 bases between the two ends. Per the germline V gene, CDR1 is KGHSH and CDR2 is LQKENI.

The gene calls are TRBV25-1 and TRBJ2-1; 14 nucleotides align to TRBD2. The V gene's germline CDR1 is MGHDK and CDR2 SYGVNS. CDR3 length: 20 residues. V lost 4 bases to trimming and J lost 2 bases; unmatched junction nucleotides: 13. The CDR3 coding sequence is TGTGCCAGCAGTGGCCGCTCCGGGACTAGCGGGAGCCTAACCTACAATGAGCAGTTCTTC. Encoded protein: CASSGRSGTSGSLTYNEQFF. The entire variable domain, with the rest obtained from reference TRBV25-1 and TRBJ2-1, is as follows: EADIYQTPRYLVIGTGKKITLECSQTMGHDKMYWYQQDPGMELHLIHYSYGVNSTEKGDLSSESTVSRIRTEHFPLTLESARPSHTSQYLCASSGRSGTSGSLTYNEQFFGPGTRLTVL.

DNA for the CDR3: TGTGCCAGCAGCCCCGGGGGGACTAGCTACGAGCAGTACTTC. Residues: CASSPGGTSYEQYF. This chain uses TRBV7-2 with TRBJ2-7; TRBD2 matches 8 bases. V was pared by 5 bases and J by 3 bases, with 6 bases of the junction left unmatched. CDR1 is SGHTA and CDR2 is FQGNSA in the germline V gene. The CDR3 totals 14 residues.

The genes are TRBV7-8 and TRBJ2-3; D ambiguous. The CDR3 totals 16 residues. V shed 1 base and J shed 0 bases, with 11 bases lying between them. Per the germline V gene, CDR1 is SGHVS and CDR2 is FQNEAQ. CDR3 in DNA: TGTGCCAGCAGCTTAGAGTCACCAGCTAGCACAGATACGCAGTATTTT. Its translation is CASSLESPASTDTQYF.

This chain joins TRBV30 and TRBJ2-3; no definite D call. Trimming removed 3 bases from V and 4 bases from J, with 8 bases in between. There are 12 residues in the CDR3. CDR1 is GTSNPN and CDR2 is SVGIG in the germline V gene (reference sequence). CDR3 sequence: CAWRTLADTQYF. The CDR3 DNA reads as TGTGCCTGGAGAACCCTAGCAGATACGCAGTATTTT.

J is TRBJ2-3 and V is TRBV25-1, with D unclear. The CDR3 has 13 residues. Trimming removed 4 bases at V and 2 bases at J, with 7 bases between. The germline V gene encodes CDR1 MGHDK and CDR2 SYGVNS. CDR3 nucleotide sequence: TGTGCCAGCAGTGTGGTCTACACAGATACGCAGTATTTT. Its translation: CASSVVYTDTQYF. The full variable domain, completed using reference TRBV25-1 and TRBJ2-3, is EADIYQTPRYLVIGTGKKITLECSQTMGHDKMYWYQQDPGMELHLIHYSYGVNSTEKGDLSSESTVSRIRTEHFPLTLESARPSHTSQYLCASSVVYTDTQYFGPGTRLTVL.

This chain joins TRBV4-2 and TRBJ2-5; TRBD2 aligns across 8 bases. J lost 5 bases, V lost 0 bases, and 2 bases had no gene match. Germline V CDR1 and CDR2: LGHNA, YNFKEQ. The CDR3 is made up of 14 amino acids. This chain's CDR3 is CASSQDSSGETQYF. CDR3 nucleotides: TGTGCCAGCAGCCAAGACTCTAGCGGGGAGACCCAGTACTTC.

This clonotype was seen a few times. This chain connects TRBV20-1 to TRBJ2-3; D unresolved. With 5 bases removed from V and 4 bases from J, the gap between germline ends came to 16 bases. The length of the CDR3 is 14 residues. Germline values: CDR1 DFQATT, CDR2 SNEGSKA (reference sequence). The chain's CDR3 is CSADRTNSADTQYF. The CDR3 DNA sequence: TGCAGTGCTGACCGGACCAACAGCGCAGATACGCAGTATTTT.

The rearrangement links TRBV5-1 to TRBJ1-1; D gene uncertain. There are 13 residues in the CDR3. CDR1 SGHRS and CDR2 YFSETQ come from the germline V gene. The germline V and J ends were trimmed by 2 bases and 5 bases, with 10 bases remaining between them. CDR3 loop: CASSFTLETEAFF. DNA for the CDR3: TGCGCCAGCAGCTTTACTTTGGAGACTGAAGCTTTCTTT.